These 2 T cell receptor beta chains came from one sample sequenced in a study of T cell responses to AZD1222 COVID-19 vaccine. The repertoire was sequenced with immunoSEQ multiplex PCR; TCRdb's copy has only in-frame clones and lacks some. The repertoire holds approximately 110,000 clones, with roughly 91% as singletons. The input for sequencing was peripheral blood, taken on day 0 of AZD1222 vaccination. The receptors shown here come from an adult in good health.

This rearrangement joins TRBV29-1 to TRBJ2-3; 12 bases line up with TRBD2. Germline V gene sequence: CDR1 SQVTM, CDR2 ANQGSEA. The CDR3 spans 14 residues. Germline trimming cut 7 bases from V and 5 bases from J; bases unmatched to any gene: 7. The CDR3 protein is CSAVLAGGVDTQYF. Here the CDR3 DNA reads TGCAGCGCCGTACTAGCGGGAGGAGTAGATACGCAGTATTTT.

The chain is built from TRBV19 and TRBJ2-3; 8 nucleotides align to TRBD2. Germline loops: CDR1 LNHDA, CDR2 SQIVND (reference sequence). V lost 7 bases to trimming and J lost 5 bases; unmatched junction nucleotides: 5. The length of the CDR3 is 13 residues. CDR3 residues: CASMGTRRDTQYF. The CDR3 DNA follows: TGTGCCAGTATGGGGACTAGGAGAGATACGCAGTATTTT. The full variable domain, in which reference TRBV19 and TRBJ2-3 provide the parts outside the CDR3, is DGGITQSPKYLFRKEGQNVTLSCEQNLNHDAMYWYRQDPGQGLRLIYYSQIVNDFQKGDIAEGYSVSREKKESFPLTVTSAQKNPTAFYLCASMGTRRDTQYFGPGTRLTVL.